This T cell receptor beta chain was profiled in a study of control samples from healthy donors and cancer patients (dated by TCRdb to 2018 to 2021). On this clone: Its antigen is unknown. No clone much larger than this one lies a single base away; base qualities are absent.

V loses 6 bases of germline sequence and J loses 4 bases, and the interval between the two ends is 16 bases. The CDR3 contains 14 residues, cysteine and phenylalanine counted. The CDR3 DNA has 42 bases and is translated from base 1. Taken from the germline V gene, the CDR1 and CDR2 loops are SQVTM and ANQGSEA. The library was made by the immunoSEQ multiplex PCR assay. TCRdb mirrors the immuneACCESS table, restricted to in-frame sequences. Some clones are absent from its copies; in checked studies, under half trace to an unresolved V gene, and the reason for the others is unknown. Across this sample there are about 160,000 clones, with approximately 94% seen only once. In total, the top ten clones hold roughly 8.4% of the sample.

Input material: blood. Here the chain combines TRBV29-1 and TRBJ1-5; perhaps TRBD1 is the D gene, with 5 bases matching. The clonotype comes from a woman aged 40 to 49 in good health. The CDR3 loop reads CSVPAGGSNQPQHF. The DNA sequence is given as TGCAGCGTCCCGGCGGGGGGTTCGAATCAGCCCCAGCATTTT.